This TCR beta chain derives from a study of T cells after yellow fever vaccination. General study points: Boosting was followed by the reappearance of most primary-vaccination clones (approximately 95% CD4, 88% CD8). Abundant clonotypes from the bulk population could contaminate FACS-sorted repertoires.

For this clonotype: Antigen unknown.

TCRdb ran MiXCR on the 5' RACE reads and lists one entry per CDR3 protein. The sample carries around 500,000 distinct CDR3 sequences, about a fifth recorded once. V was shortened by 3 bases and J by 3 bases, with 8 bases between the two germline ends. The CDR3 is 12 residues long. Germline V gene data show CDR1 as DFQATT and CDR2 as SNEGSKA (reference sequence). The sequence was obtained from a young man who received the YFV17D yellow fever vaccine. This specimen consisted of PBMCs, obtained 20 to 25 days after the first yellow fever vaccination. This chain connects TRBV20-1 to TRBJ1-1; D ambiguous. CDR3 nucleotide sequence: TGCAGTGCTAGTGAGGTGTACACTGAAGCTTTCTTT. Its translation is CSASEVYTEAFF.